The 26 T cell receptor beta chains presented below share a single source sample, sequenced in a study of cytomegalovirus exposure and HLA in healthy donors. Use of 60 Vbeta and 13 Jbeta primers characterized the PCR. Profiling relied on immunoSEQ multiplex PCR, and the TCRdb table lists in-frame clones only, not all of them. The sample holds under 200,000 clones, 79% seen once. The sample taken for sequencing was PBMCs. These receptors came from a man between 40 and 49 years old in good health and CMV-seronegative.

V gene TRBV5-1 combines with J gene TRBJ2-5; 7 bases agree with TRBD1. Trimming removed 0 bases from V and 5 bases from J; junction bases left unmatched: 4. CDR1 and CDR2 from the germline V gene are SGHRS and YFSETQ. CDR3 length: 14 residues. CDR3 sequence (DNA): TGCGCCAGCAGCTTGGAACGAGGGGGCGAGACCCAGTACTTC. Residues: CASSLERGGETQYF.

This clone was seen just once. The rearrangement joins TRBV5-4 to TRBJ2-7; D gene unclear. Germline V CDR1 and CDR2: SGHNT, YYREEE (reference sequence). The germline V and J ends were trimmed by 3 bases and 6 bases, with 13 bases remaining between them. This CDR3 comprises 13 residues. As DNA, the CDR3 is TGTGCCAGCAGCTGGGCCGAGAGACCCGAGCAGTACTTC. Translation gives CASSWAERPEQYF.

The rearrangement uses TRBV19 and TRBJ1-4; possible D gene TRBD1, 6 bases. Trimming took 6 bases from V and 6 from J, leaving 14 bases between them. This CDR3 is built from 14 residues. Germline CDR1 and CDR2: LNHDA and SQIVND (reference sequence). CDR3 sequence reads: CASRNGQRYEKLFF. The DNA of the CDR3 is TGTGCCAGTAGAAACGGACAGCGTTATGAAAAACTGTTTTTT.

The rearrangement joins TRBV5-5 to TRBJ2-7, with 7 bases fitting TRBD1. V was pared by 3 bases and J by 0 bases, with 3 bases of the junction left unmatched. The CDR3 is 14 residues long. Germline V gene sequence: CDR1 SGHKS, CDR2 YYEKEE (reference sequence). CDR3 in DNA: TGTGCCAGCAGCTGGACAGGAACCTCCTACGAGCAGTACTTC. Its protein is CASSWTGTSYEQYF.

This chain links TRBV5-1 with TRBJ2-7; 10 nucleotides agree with TRBD1. Germline-derived CDR1 and CDR2 are SGHRS and YFSETQ. The CDR3 covers 13 residues. Trimming removed 3 bases from V and 5 bases from J; junction bases left unmatched: 2. Here the CDR3 reads CASSSGQGNEQYF. DNA for the CDR3: TGCGCCAGCAGCTCGGGACAGGGGAACGAGCAGTACTTC.

The rearrangement joins TRBV6-1 to TRBJ2-5; 7 positions agree with TRBD2. Germline V gives CDR1 MNHNS, CDR2 SASEGT. CDR3 length: 14 amino acids. V lost 6 bases and J lost 5; bases outside the gene matches: 9. The chain's CDR3 is CASSLERGWETQYF. CDR3 coding DNA: TGTGCCAGCAGCCTTGAGCGGGGATGGGAGACCCAGTACTTC.

This sequence joins TRBV29-1 and TRBJ1-2; a weak D match, TRBD1 (6 bases). Trimming stripped 4 bases from V and 0 bases from J, with 9 bases between. Germline CDR1 reads SQVTM; CDR2 reads ANQGSEA. This CDR3 has 13 amino acids. CDR3 sequence reads: CSVVGGPNYGYTF. As DNA, the CDR3 is TGCAGCGTTGTCGGGGGGCCTAACTATGGCTACACCTTC.

The chain joins TRBV5-1 to TRBJ2-1; D might be TRBD1 (5 bases). CDR1 is SGHRS and CDR2 is YFSETQ in the germline V gene. Deletions cut 2 bases from V and 5 bases from J, with 8 bases between. The CDR3 is made up of 13 amino acids. CDR3 in amino acids: CASSLATDNEQFF. The CDR3 nucleotides are TGCGCCAGCAGCTTAGCGACAGACAATGAGCAGTTCTTC.

This clone was seen a handful of times. The V and J genes are TRBV7-9 and TRBJ2-7; D is unclear. V was cut by 5 bases and J by 2 bases, with 10 bases left in between. Germline V gene data show CDR1 as SEHNR and CDR2 as FQNEAQ (reference sequence). This CDR3 comprises 13 residues. The CDR3 is CASSPRGPYEQYF. The DNA of the CDR3 is TGTGCCAGCAGCCCCCGTGGGCCCTACGAGCAGTACTTC.

This clone appeared a single time. The chain couples TRBV6-5 to TRBJ2-7, with D perhaps matching TRBD2 (7 bases). The CDR3 length is 14 residues. The V and J ends lost 2 bases and 3 bases respectively, with 11 bases between them. Looked up from germline, CDR1 is MNHEY and CDR2 is SVGAGI. The CDR3, as DNA: TGTGCCAGCAGTTACGAGGGAGGGGGCTACGAGCAGTACTTC. Translation gives CASSYEGGGYEQYF.

The chain uses TRBV28 and TRBJ1-2, with TRBD1 identical over 7 bases. The CDR3 extends over 14 amino acids. V dropped 6 bases and J dropped 6; count of bases not matched to a gene: 10. The germline gives CDR1 MDHEN, CDR2 SYDVKM. The CDR3 here is CASRKGGTADGYTF. The CDR3 nucleotides are TGTGCCAGCAGAAAAGGGGGGACAGCGGATGGCTACACCTTC.

The V call is TRBV19, the J call TRBJ1-2; D unclear. The CDR3 consists of 15 residues. Germline V CDR1 and CDR2: LNHDA, SQIVND (reference sequence). Trimming stripped 0 bases from V and 2 bases from J, with 10 bases between. The CDR3 bases are TGTGCCAGTAGTATAGATCGTGGAGAAAACTATGGCTACACCTTC. This translates into CASSIDRGENYGYTF.

In nucleotides, the CDR3 is TGTGCCAGCAGCGAGAGCGGGAGGGTTGGTGGTAGTACAGATACGCAGTATTTT. Residues: CASSESGRVGGSTDTQYF. This chain links TRBV9 with TRBJ2-3; 10 bases align to TRBD2. The V gene's germline CDR1 is SGDLS and CDR2 YYNGEE. The CDR3 is 18 amino acids. V dropped 3 bases and J dropped 3; count of bases not matched to a gene: 13. The full variable domain, rest sourced from reference TRBV9 and TRBJ2-3, is DSGVTQTPKHLITATGQRVTLRCSPRSGDLSVYWYQQSLDQGLQFLIQYYNGEERAKGNILERFSAQQFPDLHSELNLSSLELGDSALYFCASSESGRVGGSTDTQYFGPGTRLTVL.

The chain is built from TRBV19 and TRBJ2-7; TRBD1 matches 7 bases. Per germline, CDR1 LNHDA and CDR2 SQIVND (reference sequence). There are 15 residues in the CDR3. Trimming cost V 3 bases and J 2 bases; bases outside gene matches: 7. The CDR3 here is CASSMKGDRAYEQYF. The CDR3 region has the DNA TGTGCCAGTAGTATGAAAGGGGACAGAGCCTACGAGCAGTACTTC.

The chain has TRBV11-3 and TRBJ1-1; D is perhaps TRBD1 (5 bases). The V end was cut by 5 bases, the J end by 1 base, with 11 bases between. From germline, CDR1 is SGHNT and CDR2 YENEEA. This CDR3 has 14 amino acids. CDR3: CASSPGRANTEAFF. DNA for the CDR3: TGTGCCAGCAGCCCTGGCAGGGCGAACACTGAAGCTTTCTTT. The variable domain in full, with the rest retrieved from reference TRBV11-3 and TRBJ1-1, is EAGVVQSPRYKIIEKKQPVAFWCNPISGHNTLYWYLQNLGQGPELLIRYENEEAVDDSQLPKDRFSAERLKGVDSTLKIQPAELGDSAVYLCASSPGRANTEAFFGQGTRLTVV.

The V gene is TRBV13, the J gene TRBJ1-3, with 8 positions matching TRBD1. This CDR3 is 16 amino acids long. The junction had 9 bases not matched to a gene; V was cut back by 5 bases and J by 3 bases. CDR1 is PRHDT and CDR2 is FYEKMQ in the germline V gene (reference sequence). The DNA for the CDR3 is TGTGCCAGCAGCGGACGGACGACAGGGGATGGAAACACCATATATTTT. This gives the protein CASSGRTTGDGNTIYF.

The rearrangement joins TRBV27 to TRBJ1-6; D is undetermined. The length of the CDR3 is 15 residues. From germline, CDR1 is MNHEY and CDR2 SMNVEV (reference sequence). V was cut by 6 bases and J by 5 bases, with 14 bases left in between. The CDR3 DNA follows: TGTGCCAGCAGCTTAGTGGAGAAGAATAATTCACCCCTCCACTTT. Amino acids: CASSLVEKNNSPLHF.

CDR3 amino acids: CASSTDRGQDYGYTF. The CDR3 DNA reads TGTGCCAGCAGTACCGACAGGGGGCAGGACTATGGCTACACCTTC. The rearrangement uses TRBV28 and TRBJ1-2, with 10 bases aligning to TRBD1. CDR3 size: 15 residues. J lost 3 bases, V lost 5 bases, and 6 bases had no gene match. Per germline, CDR1 MDHEN and CDR2 SYDVKM.

This clone has only one observation. J is TRBJ2-5 and V is TRBV19; 10 bases are a match to TRBD2. V was pared by 6 bases and J by 2 bases, with 21 bases of the junction left unmatched. CDR3 size: 20 residues. Per germline, CDR1 LNHDA and CDR2 SQIVND (reference sequence). CDR3 amino acids: CASSRLRTSGDPYFQETQYF. The CDR3 region has the DNA TGTGCCAGTAGCCGCCTCAGGACTAGCGGAGACCCGTACTTTCAAGAGACCCAGTACTTC.

This clone turned up a few times. The chain combines TRBV7-2 with TRBJ2-4; D not certain. Germline values: CDR1 SGHTA, CDR2 FQGNSA. The V end lost 4 bases, the J end lost 0 bases, and 4 bases lay between the germline ends. CDR3 length: 13 residues. CDR3 region: CASSYLAKNIQYF. The CDR3 DNA is TGTGCCAGCAGCTATCTAGCCAAAAACATTCAGTACTTC.

The rearrangement uses TRBV29-1 and TRBJ1-1; perhaps TRBD1 as D (5 bases). Germline CDR1 SQVTM, CDR2 ANQGSEA. This CDR3 region has 14 residues. The V gene lost 4 bases and the J gene lost 1 base, with 13 bases spanning the gap. Written as DNA, the CDR3 is TGCAGCGTTGGGGGCCCTTCTAAGAACACTGAAGCTTTCTTT. Its translation: CSVGGPSKNTEAFF.

The table lists this clone with a count of one. The chain links TRBV7-2 to TRBJ2-1, with 11 bases aligning to TRBD2. The CDR3 sequence is 14 residues long. Germline V gene sequence: CDR1 SGHTA, CDR2 FQGNSA. V shed 7 bases and J 6 bases; nucleotides not matched to a gene: 5. CDR3 in DNA: TGTGCCAGCAACGGACTAGCGGGCCCCAATGAGCAGTTCTTC. Its protein is CASNGLAGPNEQFF.

The chain uses TRBV19 and TRBJ2-5; possibly TRBD2 for D (6 bases). The CDR3 covers 13 residues. In germline, CDR1 is LNHDA, CDR2 SQIVND (reference sequence). Deletions cut 1 base from V and 5 bases from J, with 8 bases between. The CDR3 spells CASSIVGGETQYF. CDR3 DNA sequence: TGTGCCAGTAGTATAGTGGGAGGTGAGACCCAGTACTTC.

J is TRBJ2-7 and V is TRBV18; 10 nucleotides align to TRBD1. CDR3 size: 15 residues. CDR1 and CDR2 (germline): KGHSH, LQKENI. V shed 2 bases and J 5 bases; nucleotides not matched to a gene: 6. The CDR3 here is CASSPMGQGFDEQYF. The CDR3 region has the DNA TGTGCCAGCTCACCAATGGGACAGGGGTTCGACGAGCAGTACTTC.

The rearrangement joins TRBV14 to TRBJ1-1; no firm D call. The germline V gene has CDR1 SGHDN and CDR2 FVKESK. V was cut by 4 bases and J by 6 bases, with 27 bases left in between. The CDR3 consists of 18 residues. The CDR3 DNA reads as TGTGCCAGCAGCCCCCTTTCTGGAGTATATGTGGGTAAATCTGAAGCTTTCTTT. Its translation: CASSPLSGVYVGKSEAFF.

This chain links TRBV15 with TRBJ2-1; 8 nucleotides agree with TRBD2. The CDR3 totals 14 residues. Germline V gives CDR1 LNHNV, CDR2 YYDKDF (reference sequence). The trim removed 4 bases at V and 7 bases at J, leaving 6 bases unmatched. CDR3 nucleotides: TGTGCCACCAGCACGGGACTAGGATGGAATGAGCAGTTCTTC. It encodes CATSTGLGWNEQFF.